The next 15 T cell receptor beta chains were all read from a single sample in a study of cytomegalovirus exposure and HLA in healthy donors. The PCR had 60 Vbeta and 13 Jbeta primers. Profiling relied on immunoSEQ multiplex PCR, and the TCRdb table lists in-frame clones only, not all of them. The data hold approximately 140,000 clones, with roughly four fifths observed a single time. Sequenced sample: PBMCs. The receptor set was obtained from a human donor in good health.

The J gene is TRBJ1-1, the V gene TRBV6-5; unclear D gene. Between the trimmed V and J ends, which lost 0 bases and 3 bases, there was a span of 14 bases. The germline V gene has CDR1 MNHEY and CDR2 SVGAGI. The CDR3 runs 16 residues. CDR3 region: CASSYSRASLDTEAFF. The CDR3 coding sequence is TGTGCCAGCAGTTACTCGAGAGCTAGTTTAGACACTGAAGCTTTCTTT.

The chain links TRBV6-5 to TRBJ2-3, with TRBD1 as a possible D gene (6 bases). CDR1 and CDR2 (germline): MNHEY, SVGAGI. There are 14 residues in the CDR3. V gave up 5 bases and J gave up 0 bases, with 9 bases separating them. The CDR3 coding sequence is TGTGCCAGCAGTACAGGGCGGAGCACAGATACGCAGTATTTT. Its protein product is CASSTGRSTDTQYF.

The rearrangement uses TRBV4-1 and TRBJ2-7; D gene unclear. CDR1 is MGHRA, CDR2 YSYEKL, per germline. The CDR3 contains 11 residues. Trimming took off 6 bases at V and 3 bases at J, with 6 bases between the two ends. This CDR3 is CASSSGYEQYF. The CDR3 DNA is TGCGCCAGCAGTTCCGGCTACGAGCAGTACTTC.

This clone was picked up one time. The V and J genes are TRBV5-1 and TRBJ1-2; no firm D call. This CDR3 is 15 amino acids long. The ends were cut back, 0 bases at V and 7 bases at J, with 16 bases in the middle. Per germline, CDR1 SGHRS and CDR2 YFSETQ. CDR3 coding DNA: TGCGCCAGCAGCTTGGGGTCCTCGAGGGCGGGTGGCTACACCTTC. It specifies CASSLGSSRAGGYTF. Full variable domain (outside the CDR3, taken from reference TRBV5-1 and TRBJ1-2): KAGVTQTPRYLIKTRGQQVTLSCSPISGHRSVSWYQQTPGQGLQFLFEYFSETQRNKGNFPGRFSGRQFSNSRSEMNVSTLELGDSALYLCASSLGSSRAGGYTFGSGTRLTVV.

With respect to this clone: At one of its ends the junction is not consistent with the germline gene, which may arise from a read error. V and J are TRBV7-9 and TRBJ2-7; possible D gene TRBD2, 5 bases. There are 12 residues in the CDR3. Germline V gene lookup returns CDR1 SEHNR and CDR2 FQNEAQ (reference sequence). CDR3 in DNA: TGTGCCAGCAGCTTAGAAACCGGGGTCCTAATTTTC. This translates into CASSLETGVLIF. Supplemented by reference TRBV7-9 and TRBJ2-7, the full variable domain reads DTGVSQNPRHKITKRGQNVTFRCDPISEHNRLYWYRQTLGQGPEFLTYFQNEAQLEKSRLLSDRFSAERPKGSFSTLEIQRTEQGDSAMYLCASSLETGVLIFGPGTRLTVT.

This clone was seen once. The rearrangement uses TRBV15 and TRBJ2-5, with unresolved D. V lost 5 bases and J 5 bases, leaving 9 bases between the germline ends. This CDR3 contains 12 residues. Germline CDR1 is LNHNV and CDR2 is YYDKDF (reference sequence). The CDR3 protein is CATSWAHETQYF. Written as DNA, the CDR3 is TGTGCCACCAGCTGGGCCCACGAGACCCAGTACTTC.

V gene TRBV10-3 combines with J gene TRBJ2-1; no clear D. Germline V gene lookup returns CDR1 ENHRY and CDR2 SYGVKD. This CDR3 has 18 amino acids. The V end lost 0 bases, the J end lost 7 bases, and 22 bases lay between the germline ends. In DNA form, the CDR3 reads TGTGCCATCAGTGAGTCGGGTTTAGACGGAGCAATCGTGAATGAGCAGTTCTTC. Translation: CAISESGLDGAIVNEQFF.

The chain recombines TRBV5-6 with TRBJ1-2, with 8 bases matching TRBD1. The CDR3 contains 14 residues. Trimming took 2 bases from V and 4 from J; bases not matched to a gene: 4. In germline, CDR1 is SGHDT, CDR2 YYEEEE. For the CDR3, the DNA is TGTGCCAGCAGCTTAGACAGGGGCCGCTATGGCTACACCTTC. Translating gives CASSLDRGRYGYTF.

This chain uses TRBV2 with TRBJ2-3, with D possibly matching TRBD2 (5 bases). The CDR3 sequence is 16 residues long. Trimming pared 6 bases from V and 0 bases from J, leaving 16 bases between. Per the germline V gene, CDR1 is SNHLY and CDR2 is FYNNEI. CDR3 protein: CASSSEVPTSTDTQYF. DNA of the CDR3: TGTGCCAGCAGCTCGGAGGTCCCGACTAGCACAGATACGCAGTATTTT. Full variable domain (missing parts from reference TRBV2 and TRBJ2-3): EPEVTQTPSHQVTQMGQEVILRCVPISNHLYFYWYRQILGQKVEFLVSFYNNEISEKSEIFDDQFSVERPDGSNFTLKIRSTKLEDSAMYFCASSSEVPTSTDTQYFGPGTRLTVL.

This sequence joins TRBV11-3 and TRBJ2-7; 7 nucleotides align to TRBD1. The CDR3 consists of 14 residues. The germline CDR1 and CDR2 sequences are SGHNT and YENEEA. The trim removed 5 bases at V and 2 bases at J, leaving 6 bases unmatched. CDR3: CASSPRTGTYEQYF. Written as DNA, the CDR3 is TGTGCCAGCAGCCCGAGGACAGGAACCTACGAGCAGTACTTC.

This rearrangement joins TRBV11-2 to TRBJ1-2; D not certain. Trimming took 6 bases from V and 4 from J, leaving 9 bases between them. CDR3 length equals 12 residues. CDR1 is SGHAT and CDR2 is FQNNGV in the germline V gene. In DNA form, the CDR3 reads TGTGCCAGCAGACGATACGGCTATGGCTACACCTTC. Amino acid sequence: CASRRYGYGYTF.

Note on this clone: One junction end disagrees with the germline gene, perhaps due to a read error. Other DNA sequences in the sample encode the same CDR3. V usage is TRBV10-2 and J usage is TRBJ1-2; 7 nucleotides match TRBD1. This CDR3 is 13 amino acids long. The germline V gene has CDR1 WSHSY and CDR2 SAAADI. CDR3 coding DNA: TGCGCCAGTAGTGCAGGGACAGAATATGGCTACACCTTC. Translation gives CASSAGTEYGYTF.

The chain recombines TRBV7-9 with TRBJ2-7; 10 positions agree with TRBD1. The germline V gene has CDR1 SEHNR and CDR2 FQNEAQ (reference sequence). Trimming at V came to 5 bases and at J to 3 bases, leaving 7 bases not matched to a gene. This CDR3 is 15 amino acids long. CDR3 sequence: CASSPKDRGGYEQYF. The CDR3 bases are TGTGCCAGCAGCCCAAAGGACAGGGGGGGCTACGAGCAGTACTTC.

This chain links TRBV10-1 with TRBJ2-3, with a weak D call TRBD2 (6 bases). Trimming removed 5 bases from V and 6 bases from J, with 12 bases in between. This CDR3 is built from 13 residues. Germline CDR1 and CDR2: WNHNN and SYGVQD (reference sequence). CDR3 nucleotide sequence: TGCGCCAGCAGTCGGACTACTCGGGATACGCAGTATTTT. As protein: CASSRTTRDTQYF.

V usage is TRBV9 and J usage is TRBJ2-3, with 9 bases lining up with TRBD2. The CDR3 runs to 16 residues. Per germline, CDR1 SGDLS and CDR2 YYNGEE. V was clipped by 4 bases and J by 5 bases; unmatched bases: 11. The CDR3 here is CASSTWGGGAGDTQYF. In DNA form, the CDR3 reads TGTGCCAGCAGCACCTGGGGCGGGGGGGCGGGAGATACGCAGTATTTT.